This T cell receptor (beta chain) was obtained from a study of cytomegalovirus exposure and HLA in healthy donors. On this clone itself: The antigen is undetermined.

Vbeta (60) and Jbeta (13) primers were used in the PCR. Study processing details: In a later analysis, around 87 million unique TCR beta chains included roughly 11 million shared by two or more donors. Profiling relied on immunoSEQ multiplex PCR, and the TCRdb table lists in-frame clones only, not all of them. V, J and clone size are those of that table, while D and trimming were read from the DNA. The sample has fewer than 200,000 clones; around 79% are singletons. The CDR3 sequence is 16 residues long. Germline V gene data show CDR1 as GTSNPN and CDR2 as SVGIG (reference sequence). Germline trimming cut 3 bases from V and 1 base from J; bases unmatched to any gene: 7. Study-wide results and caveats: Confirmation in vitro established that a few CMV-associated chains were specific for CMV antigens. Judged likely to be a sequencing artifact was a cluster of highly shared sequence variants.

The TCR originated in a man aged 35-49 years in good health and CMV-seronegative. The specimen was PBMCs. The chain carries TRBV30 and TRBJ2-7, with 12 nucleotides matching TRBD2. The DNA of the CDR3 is TGTGCCTGGAGGGGGATTACTAGCGGGAGGTCCTACGAGCAGTACTTC. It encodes CAWRGITSGRSYEQYF.